The 11 T cell receptor beta chains presented below share a single source sample, sequenced in a study of tumor-infiltrating lymphocytes in primary liver carcinoma. cDNA specific to TCR beta was made from approximately 500 ng of total RNA, with a constant-region primer employed for priming. TCR beta libraries came from three nested multiplex PCR rounds using slightly modified ARM-PCR. It was with TRBV1-TRBV30 forward primers and a C-beta reverse primer that the first two PCR rounds were run, at approximately 10 cycles each. TCRdb re-analysed the multiplex PCR reads in MiXCR, keeping a single row per CDR3 protein. The sample shows tens of thousands of distinct CDR3 sequences, more than 65% of them seen only once. Between roughly 17 and 30 mg of unsorted bulk tissue served as the source from which RNA and DNA were co-extracted. Sequencing used liver tumor tissue from sampling region 1. The subset was: tumor region T1, superior pole. These receptors were taken from a man in his forties with primary liver carcinoma and hepatitis B virus infection.

V and J are TRBV28 and TRBJ1-2; 10 bases are shared with TRBD1. Germline lookup yields CDR1 MDHEN and CDR2 SYDVKM. The CDR3 totals 15 residues. V dropped 10 bases and J dropped 4; count of bases not matched to a gene: 12. CDR3 sequence (DNA): TGTGCCAACACCCGACCCGGGACAGGGGTCTATGGCTACACCTTC. Amino acid sequence: CANTRPGTGVYGYTF.

Note on this clonotype: The junction departs from the called germline gene at one end, perhaps through a read error. V and J are TRBV11-2 and TRBJ2-6; perhaps TRBD2 as D (6 bases). Germline CDR1 and CDR2: SGHAT and FQNNGV. This CDR3 comprises 16 residues. CDR3 sequence: CTSSLSRGRGTNVLTF. The DNA for the CDR3 is TGTACCAGCAGTTTATCGCGGGGAAGAGGGACCAACGTCCTGACTTTC.

Of note for this clonotype: One junction end disagrees with the germline gene, perhaps due to a read error. The chain employs TRBV11-2 and TRBJ2-2; tentatively, D is TRBD1 or TRBD2 (6 bases each). Looked up from germline, CDR1 is SGHAT and CDR2 is FQNNGV. The CDR3 totals 14 residues. For the CDR3, the DNA is TGTGCCAGTAGCTTAAATTGGGACACCGGGGGGCTGTTTTTT. Its protein is CASSLNWDTGGLFF. The entire variable domain, with the rest obtained from reference TRBV11-2 and TRBJ2-2, is as follows: EAGVAQSPRYKIIEKRQSVAFWCNPISGHATLYWYQQILGQGPKLLIQFQNNGVVDDSQLPKDRFSAERLKGVDSTLKIQPAKLEDSAVYLCASSLNWDTGGLFFGEGSRLTVL.

In the case of this clonotype: At one boundary the junction diverges from the germline segment, which might be a read error. The chain carries TRBV2 and TRBJ2-1; D not certain. CDR1 and CDR2 (germline): SNHLY, FYNNEI. The CDR3 is made up of 12 amino acids. CDR3 nucleotide sequence: TGTGCCAGCCAAGAGTCCTACAATGAGCGGTTCTTC. Translating it yields CASQESYNERFF. The entire variable domain, with the rest obtained from reference TRBV2 and TRBJ2-1, is as follows: EPEVTQTPSHQVTQMGQEVILRCVPISNHLYFYWYRQILGQKVEFLVSFYNNEISEKSEIFDDQFSVERPDGSNFTLKIRSTKLEDSAMYFCASQESYNERFFGPGTRLTVL.

The chain is built from TRBV6-1 and TRBJ1-5; TRBD1 matches at 8 bases. The CDR3 has 16 residues. The J segment lost 4 bases and the V segment lost 9 bases, leaving 14 bases of the junction unmatched. Germline CDR1 reads MNHNS; CDR2 reads SASEGT. DNA of the CDR3: TGTGCCAGGAGGTTCCCCGGGACAGGTGGGAATCAGCCCCAGCATTTT. The encoded protein is CARRFPGTGGNQPQHF.

Concerning this clonotype itself: In this CDR3 the conserved last residue, phenylalanine or tryptophan, is missing, so a read error is likely. The DNA is left out, because the CDR3 cannot be placed on it with certainty; the CDR3 is given as TCRdb lists it. This chain connects TRBV29-1 to TRBJ1-1; the D call of TRBD1 is as the table states it, not checked on the DNA. The CDR3 length is 12 residues, termini included. Looked up from germline, CDR1 is SQVTM and CDR2 is ANQGSEA. The CDR3: CSAGGLNTEVFS.

Concerning this clonotype: A read error is possible here, since a much larger clone lies one base away. The V call is TRBV5-4, the J call TRBJ2-7; possible D gene TRBD2, 6 bases. The CDR3 consists of 14 residues. The germline gives CDR1 SGHNT, CDR2 YYREEE (reference sequence). V shed 3 bases and J shed 2 bases, with 12 bases lying between them. This chain's CDR3 is CASSSGRSAYEQYF. The CDR3 nucleotides are TGTGCCAGCAGCTCGGGGAGGAGTGCCTACGAGCAGTACTTC. Looking up the rest from reference TRBV5-4 and TRBJ2-7 gives the full variable domain: ETGVTQSPTHLIKTRGQQVTLRCSSQSGHNTVSWYQQALGQGPQFIFQYYREEENGRGNFPPRFSGLQFPNYSSELNVNALELDDSALYLCASSSGRSAYEQYFGPGTRLTVT.

The chain employs TRBV4-2 and TRBJ1-5; 7 bases agree with TRBD1. The CDR3 is 15 amino acids. With V trimmed by 4 bases and J by 6 bases, 9 bases remained unmatched. Germline loops: CDR1 LGHNA, CDR2 YNFKEQ. The CDR3 here is CASSLRQGTGQPQHF. CDR3 coding DNA: TGTGCCAGCAGCCTCAGACAGGGAACCGGTCAGCCCCAGCATTTT.

Comment on this clonotype: An end of the junction differs from the germline gene, which may be a read error. This chain uses TRBV6-5 with TRBJ1-5; D is uncertain. Germline V gives CDR1 MNHEY, CDR2 SVGAGI. The CDR3 runs to 14 residues. CDR3 residues: CASRSMKSNQHQHF. In nucleotides, the CDR3 is TGTGCCAGCAGAAGTATGAAAAGCAATCAGCACCAGCATTTT.

Notes on this clonotype: One end of the junction varies from germline; a read error may be responsible. This chain connects TRBV10-3 to TRBJ2-7; the match to TRBD2 covers 8 bases. CDR3 size: 14 residues. Germline lookup yields CDR1 ENHRY and CDR2 SYGVKD. CDR3 sequence: CATSTSVAMDEQHF. CDR3 nucleotide sequence: TGTGCCACGTCGACTAGCGTGGCCATGGACGAGCAGCACTTC.

The table lists this clonotype with a few counts. A clone one base away is much larger, so this may be a read error. The J gene is TRBJ2-7, the V gene TRBV2, with D perhaps matching TRBD1 or TRBD2 (5 bases each). V gave up 7 bases and J gave up 0 bases, with 13 bases separating them. Germline V gene lookup returns CDR1 SNHLY and CDR2 FYNNEI. The CDR3 runs 14 residues. This CDR3 reads CASTPRGDSYEQYV. CDR3 bases: TGTGCCAGCACCCCAAGGGGAGACTCCTACGAGCAGTACGTC.